Described below is a single T cell receptor beta chain sequence and its context. Its specificity is not known. The identical CDR3 is also encoded by other nucleotide sequences in the sample. The data were taken from a study of shared clonotypes between healthy human individuals. Study summary: The composition of the donors was a couple of women and a few men aged 18 to 49. Findings and limits, study-wide: Few donors restricted represented genetic and exposure-history diversity.

Only in-frame clones appear in the TCRdb table, and some are missing; sequencing was by immunoSEQ multiplex PCR. There are roughly 2,000,000 clones in the sample; about 93% occur only once, and more than 1.5% lies in the top ten. It was CD45RO-negative cells, positively selected for CCR7, that made up naive CD8 cells, with terminally differentiated effector memory CD45RA+ cells excluded. Input material: naive CD8+ T cells from PBMCs. This clonotype was obtained from a man between 18 and 35 years old in good health. Some clones in this sample may be carry-over from other donors' samples.

CDR3 in amino acids: CASSLSGRAYEQYF. Written as DNA, the CDR3 is TGTGCCAGCAGCTTAAGCGGCAGAGCCTACGAGCAGTACTTC. The chain has TRBV7-9 and TRBJ2-7; weak D call: TRBD2 (5 bases). The CDR3 is 14 amino acids. V was cut by 2 bases and J by 2 bases, with 10 bases left in between. The germline gives CDR1 SEHNR, CDR2 FQNEAQ (reference sequence).